The 2 T cell receptor beta chains below were found in one sample sequenced in a study of blood T cell repertoires in COVID-19. Data came from immunoSEQ multiplex PCR; TCRdb stores just in-frame clones and leaves some out. The sample shows hundreds of thousands of clones, 85% to 90% of them seen only once. The sequenced sample was PBMCs or T cells enriched from blood (not recorded which). These receptors all stem from a man in his forties who had recovered from COVID-19.

V usage is TRBV7-8 and J usage is TRBJ1-5; no firm D call. The CDR3 is made up of 15 amino acids. Trimming shortened V by 5 bases and J by 6 bases, and 17 bases separated the two germline ends. Germline CDR1 SGHVS, CDR2 FQNEAQ. Here the CDR3 reads CASSVQLAGSQPQHF. CDR3 nucleotide sequence: TGTGCCAGCAGCGTACAACTAGCGGGGAGTCAGCCCCAGCATTTT.

The chain employs TRBV5-8 and TRBJ1-2; D uncertain. Per germline, CDR1 SGHTS and CDR2 YDEGEE. This CDR3 is built from 14 residues. V was trimmed by 2 bases and J by 6 bases, leaving 14 bases between them. The CDR3 DNA reads TGTGCCAGCAGCTTCCAAAGAGGGAACCATGGCTACACCTTC. As protein: CASSFQRGNHGYTF. Looking up the rest from reference TRBV5-8 and TRBJ1-2 gives the full variable domain: EAGVTQSPTHLIKTRGQQATLRCSPISGHTSVYWYQQALGLGLQFLLWYDEGEERNRGNFPPRFSGRQFPNYSSELNVNALELEDSALYLCASSFQRGNHGYTFGSGTRLTVV.